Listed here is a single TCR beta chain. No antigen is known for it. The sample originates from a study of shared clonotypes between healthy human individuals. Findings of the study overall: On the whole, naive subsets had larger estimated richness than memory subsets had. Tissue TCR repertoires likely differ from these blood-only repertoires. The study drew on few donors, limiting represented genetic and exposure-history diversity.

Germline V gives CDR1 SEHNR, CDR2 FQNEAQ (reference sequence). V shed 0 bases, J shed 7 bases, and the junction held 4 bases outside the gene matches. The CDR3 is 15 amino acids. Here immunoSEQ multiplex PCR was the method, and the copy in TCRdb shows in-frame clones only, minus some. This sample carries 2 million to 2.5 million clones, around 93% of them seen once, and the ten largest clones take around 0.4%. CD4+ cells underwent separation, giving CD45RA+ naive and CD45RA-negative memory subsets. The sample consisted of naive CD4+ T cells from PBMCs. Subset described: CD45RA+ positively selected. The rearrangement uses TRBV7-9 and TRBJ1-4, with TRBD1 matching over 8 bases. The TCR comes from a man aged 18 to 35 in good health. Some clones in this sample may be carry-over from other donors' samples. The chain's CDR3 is CASSLASGGVEKLFF. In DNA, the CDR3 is TGTGCCAGCAGCTTAGCGTCAGGGGGCGTTGAAAAACTGTTTTTT. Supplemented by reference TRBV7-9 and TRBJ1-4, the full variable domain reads DTGVSQNPRHKITKRGQNVTFRCDPISEHNRLYWYRQTLGQGPEFLTYFQNEAQLEKSRLLSDRFSAERPKGSFSTLEIQRTEQGDSAMYLCASSLASGGVEKLFFGSGTQLSVL.